The 20 T cell receptor beta chains presented below share a single source sample, sequenced in a study of blood T cell repertoires in COVID-19. Measured with immunoSEQ multiplex PCR; TCRdb has only the in-frame clones, and not every one. The sample lists 170,000 or so clones, around 73% occurring once. The specimen was PBMCs or T cells enriched from blood (not recorded which). These receptors all stem from a woman aged 50 to 60 who had recovered from COVID-19.

The chain employs TRBV6-6 and TRBJ2-5, with TRBD1 matching 8 bases. CDR1 and CDR2 from the germline V gene are MNHNY and SVGAGI (reference sequence). The CDR3 has 17 residues. The V and J ends lost 5 bases and 1 base, in that order; junction bases with no gene match: 12. This CDR3 is CASSRVPRTGPQETQYF. CDR3 nucleotides: TGTGCCAGCAGTCGGGTCCCTCGGACAGGGCCCCAAGAGACCCAGTACTTC.

CDR3 bases: TGTGCCAGCAGCGAGGGGGACAGGGGAAATGATGGCTACACCTTC. The encoded protein is CASSEGDRGNDGYTF. The genes are TRBV28 and TRBJ1-2; 10 bases match TRBD1. The V segment lost 6 bases and the J segment 6 bases; nucleotides outside the gene matches: 10. The germline V gene has CDR1 MDHEN and CDR2 SYDVKM. The CDR3 is 15 residues long.

V usage is TRBV7-2 and J usage is TRBJ1-5; D is perhaps TRBD1 (6 bases). The CDR3 is made up of 15 amino acids. Looked up from germline, CDR1 is SGHTA and CDR2 is FQGNSA. The V end was cut by 5 bases, the J end by 5 bases, with 16 bases between. The CDR3 DNA reads as TGTGCCAGCAGCAGAACGGGACACTTAGATCAGCCCCAGCATTTT. Protein: CASSRTGHLDQPQHF.

The J gene is TRBJ2-1, the V gene TRBV5-1; the match to TRBD2 covers 8 bases. The CDR3 runs to 14 residues. Germline-derived CDR1 and CDR2 are SGHRS and YFSETQ. V was clipped by 3 bases and J by 4 bases; unmatched bases: 3. Here the CDR3 reads CASSSGLEYNEQFF. The DNA of the CDR3 is TGCGCCAGCAGCTCGGGACTAGAGTACAATGAGCAGTTCTTC.

The table lists this clone with a count of one. The chain links TRBV7-2 to TRBJ1-4; unclear D gene. Looked up from germline, CDR1 is SGHTA and CDR2 is FQGNSA. Trimming took 5 bases from V and 3 from J, leaving 13 bases between them. The CDR3 spans 15 residues. The CDR3 sequence is CASSPRPGANEKLFF. CDR3 bases: TGTGCCAGCAGCCCCCGTCCGGGTGCTAATGAAAAACTGTTTTTT.

This chain joins TRBV7-7 and TRBJ2-2; D not resolved. V was cut by 1 base and J by 6 bases, with 9 bases left in between. The CDR3 covers 14 residues. The V gene's germline CDR1 is SSHAT and CDR2 FNYEAQ (reference sequence). CDR3 sequence (DNA): TGTGCCAGCAGCTTAGGCGGCGGAGCCGGGGAGCTGTTTTTT. Encoded protein: CASSLGGGAGELFF.

The chain joins TRBV14 to TRBJ1-6, with 8 bases lining up with TRBD1. Germline trimming cut 3 bases from V and 7 bases from J; bases unmatched to any gene: 2. CDR3 length: 14 amino acids. The germline gives CDR1 SGHDN, CDR2 FVKESK. CDR3: CASSQDRANSPLHF. CDR3 DNA sequence: TGTGCCAGCAGCCAGGACAGGGCAAATTCACCCCTCCACTTT.

The chain combines TRBV19 with TRBJ1-5; TRBD1 aligns across 11 bases. Germline CDR1 reads LNHDA; CDR2 reads SQIVND (reference sequence). Trimming removed 7 bases from V and 0 bases from J; junction bases left unmatched: 5. The CDR3 is 16 amino acids. CDR3 in amino acids: CASIGQGATSNQPQHF. The CDR3 DNA reads TGTGCCAGTATAGGACAGGGGGCGACTAGCAATCAGCCCCAGCATTTT.

V gene TRBV19 combines with J gene TRBJ1-1; TRBD1 is a possible D gene (5 bases). The germline gives CDR1 LNHDA, CDR2 SQIVND (reference sequence). This CDR3 is built from 14 residues. Trimming stripped 9 bases from V and 5 bases from J, with 19 bases between. CDR3 nucleotide sequence: TGTGCCAGCATCAAACGGGGGTGGGGGACTGAAGCTTTCTTT. Protein product: CASIKRGWGTEAFF.

The rearrangement uses TRBV27 and TRBJ1-5; TRBD1 matches at 8 bases. Germline CDR1 MNHEY, CDR2 SMNVEV (reference sequence). Unmatched junction bases numbered 9, after V lost 4 bases and J lost 4 bases. The CDR3 is 16 amino acids. The CDR3 protein is CASSSGTGGRNQPQHF. CDR3 nucleotides: TGTGCCAGCAGTTCTGGGACAGGCGGACGAAATCAGCCCCAGCATTTT.

The CDR3 nucleotides are TGTGCCAGCAGCGCTAGACAGTTCACTGAAGCTTTCTTT. Translating it yields CASSARQFTEAFF. The chain links TRBV7-2 to TRBJ1-1, with a tentative D call TRBD1 (5 bases). The CDR3 has 13 amino acids. The V gene lost 5 bases and the J gene lost 4 bases, with 11 bases spanning the gap. Looked up from germline, CDR1 is SGHTA and CDR2 is FQGNSA.

In this sample, this clone turned up once. The CDR3 loop reads CASSTGTSGTYPYEQYF. In nucleotides, the CDR3 is TGTGCCAGCAGCACCGGGACTAGCGGGACTTACCCCTACGAGCAGTACTTC. The chain couples TRBV7-8 to TRBJ2-7; 13 bases agree with TRBD2. The CDR3 covers 17 residues. V was clipped by 5 bases and J by 2 bases; unmatched bases: 9. CDR1 is SGHVS and CDR2 is FQNEAQ in the germline V gene.

This clone has more than one count but fewer than ten. V gene TRBV10-1 combines with J gene TRBJ1-4; 9 bases agree with TRBD1. This CDR3 has 15 amino acids. Germline V CDR1 and CDR2: WNHNN, SYGVQD (reference sequence). V gave up 3 bases and J gave up 8 bases; unmatched junction bases: 7. CDR3 amino acids: CASSDSGTGREKLFF. CDR3 DNA sequence: TGCGCCAGCAGTGATTCCGGGACAGGGAGAGAAAAACTGTTTTTT.

This clone appeared a few times. The chain has TRBV6-2 or TRBV6-3 and TRBJ1-2, with 7 bases identical to TRBD1. V was pared by 5 bases and J by 6 bases, with 12 bases of the junction left unmatched. Germline V gives CDR1 MNHEY, CDR2 SVGEGT. The CDR3 length is 15 residues. CDR3 nucleotide sequence: TGTGCCAGCAGTCATCCAGAAGACAGGGCGAATGGCTACACCTTC. This encodes CASSHPEDRANGYTF.

The chain carries TRBV5-1 and TRBJ1-2, with D possibly matching TRBD1 (5 bases). This CDR3 contains 13 residues. CDR1 SGHRS and CDR2 YFSETQ come from the germline V gene. V dropped 0 bases and J dropped 4 bases, with 7 bases sitting between them. The CDR3 protein is CASSLGQLYGYTF. As DNA, the CDR3 is TGCGCCAGCAGCTTGGGACAGCTCTATGGCTACACCTTC.

The chain has TRBV29-1 and TRBJ1-4; maybe TRBD1 (6 bases). V lost 7 bases to trimming and J lost 6 bases, with 12 bases between them. There are 12 residues in the CDR3. Germline CDR1 SQVTM, CDR2 ANQGSEA. CDR3 residues: CSAQKGDEKLFF. Written as DNA, the CDR3 is TGCAGCGCCCAGAAGGGGGATGAAAAACTGTTTTTT. Full variable domain (remainder filled in from reference TRBV29-1 and TRBJ1-4): SAVISQKPSRDICQRGTSLTIQCQVDSQVTMMFWYRQQPGQSLTLIATANQGSEATYESGFVIDKFPISRPNLTFSTLTVSNMSPEDSSIYLCSAQKGDEKLFFGSGTQLSVL.

The rearrangement joins TRBV6-1 to TRBJ2-1; D gene uncertain. V lost 2 bases and J lost 5, with 13 bases in between. The CDR3 consists of 15 residues. CDR1 is MNHNS and CDR2 is SASEGT in the germline V gene. In DNA, the CDR3 is TGTGCCAGCAGTGAAACGAGCCTAACCCACAATGAGCAGTTCTTC. It yields the protein CASSETSLTHNEQFF.

The V call is TRBV7-9, the J call TRBJ1-3; weak D call: TRBD1 (5 bases). The CDR3 extends over 13 amino acids. CDR1 and CDR2 from the germline V gene are SEHNR and FQNEAQ (reference sequence). V gave up 5 bases and J gave up 7 bases, with 12 bases separating them. The CDR3 sequence: CASSPAGGNTIYF. For the CDR3, the DNA is TGTGCCAGCAGCCCGGCGGGGGGGAACACCATATATTTT.

This clone was found once. At one boundary the junction diverges from the germline segment, which might be a read error. The chain employs TRBV7-3 and TRBJ1-2; a weak D match, TRBD1 (5 bases). The germline V gene encodes CDR1 SGHTA and CDR2 FQGTGA. This CDR3 has 14 residues. Here the CDR3 DNA reads TGTGCCAGCAGCCTAACCCCAGGGTCGATTGGCTACACCTTC. Residues: CASSLTPGSIGYTF.

The V and J genes are TRBV9 and TRBJ1-4; 9 bases line up with TRBD1. Germline V gene lookup returns CDR1 SGDLS and CDR2 YYNGEE. The CDR3 contains 15 residues. CDR3 bases: TGTGAAGGAGAGGAGCCGGGACAGGGTAATGAAAAACTGTTTTTT. It encodes CEGEEPGQGNEKLFF.